The 15 T cell receptor beta chains in this list originate from one sample, sequenced in a study of early T cells in non-severe SARS-CoV-2 infection. TCRdb processed the 5' RACE reads anew with MiXCR; each CDR3 protein has one entry. The sample contains tens of thousands of distinct CDR3 sequences, around a sixth of which appear only once. The specimen was whole blood. These receptors were taken from an adult who was a healthcare worker with PCR-confirmed SARS-CoV-2 infection or an uninfected control (not recorded which).

This clonotype was found a few times. The CDR3 nucleotides read TGTGCCAGCCTGAGTCAGGGGGAGAACGAGCAGTACTTC. This translates into CASLSQGENEQYF. V and J are TRBV6-2 or TRBV6-3 and TRBJ2-7, with 7 bases lining up with TRBD1. Germline values: CDR1 MNHEY, CDR2 SVGEGT. This CDR3 region has 13 residues. J lost 5 bases, V lost 8 bases, and 9 bases had no gene match.

This clonotype was observed many times. CDR3 nucleotides: TGCAGTGCCGCCAGAGGGGCGCCGGGAGAAGCTTTCTTT. It specifies CSAARGAPGEAFF. This chain joins TRBV20-1 and TRBJ1-1; TRBD1 might be the D (5 bases). Trimming took 6 bases from V and 8 from J, leaving 19 bases between them. Germline V gene lookup returns CDR1 DFQATT and CDR2 SNEGSKA (reference sequence). The CDR3 extends over 13 amino acids.

This clonotype was detected a few times. The chain couples TRBV29-1 to TRBJ1-1; D possibly corresponds to TRBD1 (5 bases). CDR1 and CDR2 from the germline V gene are SQVTM and ANQGSEA. The CDR3 length is 12 residues. Trimming took off 0 bases at V and 6 bases at J, with 8 bases between the two ends. The chain's CDR3 is CSVEDRGAEAFF. The DNA for the CDR3 is TGCAGCGTTGAAGATCGGGGGGCTGAAGCTTTCTTT. The full variable domain, in which reference TRBV29-1 and TRBJ1-1 provide the parts outside the CDR3, is SAVISQKPSRDICQRGTSLTIQCQVDSQVTMMFWYRQQPGQSLTLIATANQGSEATYESGFVIDKFPISRPNLTFSTLTVSNMSPEDSSIYLCSVEDRGAEAFFGQGTRLTVV.

V and J are TRBV28 and TRBJ2-7, with 15 bases that match TRBD2. CDR1 is MDHEN, CDR2 SYDVKM, per germline. The CDR3 consists of 15 residues. The V and J ends lost 5 bases and 4 bases, in that order; junction bases with no gene match: 3. The CDR3 DNA is TGTGCCAGCAGTACAGGGACTAGCGGGGGGTACGAGCAGTACTTC. This translates into CASSTGTSGGYEQYF.

This chain joins TRBV28 and TRBJ1-5; the D gene is possibly TRBD1 (5 bases). Germline V gene sequence: CDR1 MDHEN, CDR2 SYDVKM. Deletions cut 6 bases from V and 9 bases from J, with 12 bases between. This CDR3 is built from 12 residues. For the CDR3, the DNA is TGTGCCAGCAGCCGGGACCGCCGGCCCCAGCATTTT. As protein: CASSRDRRPQHF.

About this clonotype: One end of the junction fails to match germline, which may point to a read error. The V call is TRBV6-1, the J call TRBJ2-5; TRBD1 is a possible D gene (5 bases). This CDR3 is built from 11 residues. Germline loops: CDR1 MNHNS, CDR2 SASEGT. The CDR3 DNA reads TGTGCCAGTAGTGAGCCCGGACACCAGTACTTC. Translated: CASSEPGHQYF.

The chain is built from TRBV6-4 and TRBJ2-2, with D uncertain. The CDR3 contains 10 residues. CDR1 and CDR2 (germline): MRHNA, SNTAGT. The germline V and J ends were trimmed by 11 bases and 8 bases, with 9 bases remaining between them. In nucleotides, the CDR3 is TGTGCCCGCTACCGAGGGGAGCTGTTTTTT. Protein: CARYRGELFF.

This chain connects TRBV7-2 to TRBJ2-3, with 11 bases aligning to TRBD2. CDR1 and CDR2 (germline): SGHTA, FQGNSA. With V trimmed by 1 base and J by 10 bases, 13 bases remained unmatched. This CDR3 is 17 amino acids long. CDR3 sequence reads: CASSLELLAGGPSSQYF. The DNA for the CDR3 is TGTGCCAGCAGCTTAGAATTGTTAGCGGGGGGGCCCAGTTCGCAGTATTTT.

The rearrangement links TRBV19 to TRBJ1-5; D perhaps matches TRBD1 (5 bases). This CDR3 spans 15 amino acids. Germline CDR1 LNHDA, CDR2 SQIVND (reference sequence). V was shortened by 4 bases and J by 0 bases, with 10 bases between the two germline ends. CDR3 residues: CASSTTDYSNQPQHF. The CDR3 coding sequence is TGTGCCAGTAGTACGACAGACTATAGCAATCAGCCCCAGCATTTT.

V gene TRBV19 combines with J gene TRBJ2-1, with D perhaps matching TRBD2 (6 bases). The CDR3 length is 14 residues. Germline loops: CDR1 LNHDA, CDR2 SQIVND (reference sequence). Trimming took off 5 bases at V and 4 bases at J, with 12 bases between the two ends. CDR3 nucleotide sequence: TGTGCCAGTAGTGCCGCCCGGGGGTACAATGAGCAGTTCTTC. As protein: CASSAARGYNEQFF.

This clonotype came up many times. The chain has TRBV28 and TRBJ1-5; TRBD1 matches 9 bases. The CDR3 runs 15 residues. The J segment lost 6 bases and the V segment lost 8 bases, leaving 11 bases of the junction unmatched. Germline assignment: CDR1 MDHEN and CDR2 SYDVKM. The CDR3 coding sequence is TGTGCCAGCTCCCAGTTCACAGGGGGCATTCAGCCCCAGCATTTT. It translates to CASSQFTGGIQPQHF.

This clonotype was seen repeatedly, ten times or more. The V and J genes are TRBV7-6 and TRBJ2-1; D uncertain. The V gene lost 1 base and the J gene lost 0 bases, with 13 bases spanning the gap. The CDR3 is 17 residues long. Per germline, CDR1 SGHVS and CDR2 FNYEAQ. CDR3 amino acids: CASSLDTPWSSYNEQFF. The CDR3 nucleotides are TGTGCCAGCAGCTTAGATACGCCATGGAGCTCCTACAATGAGCAGTTCTTC.

The V and J genes are TRBV7-2 and TRBJ2-7; D not certain. Germline values: CDR1 SGHTA, CDR2 FQGNSA. The CDR3 spans 11 residues. The ends were cut back, 6 bases at V and 3 bases at J, with 6 bases in the middle. The CDR3 DNA reads as TGTGCCAGCAGTCGCCACTACGAGCAGTACTTC. Protein sequence: CASSRHYEQYF.

This chain uses TRBV29-1 with TRBJ1-2; unclear D gene. Per the germline V gene, CDR1 is SQVTM and CDR2 is ANQGSEA. The CDR3 spans 12 residues. This chain's CDR3 is CNFSRSNYGYTF. DNA of the CDR3: TGCAACTTCTCCCGATCAAACTATGGCTACACCTTC.

This chain connects TRBV6-6 to TRBJ1-1, with TRBD1 matching 10 bases. The CDR3 totals 14 residues. J was trimmed by 3 bases and V by 2 bases; bases with no gene match: 0. CDR1 is MNHNY, CDR2 SVGAGI, per germline (reference sequence). CDR3 DNA sequence: TGTGCCAGCAGTTACGGACAGGGGGACACTGAAGCTTTCTTT. This sequence encodes CASSYGQGDTEAFF.